This TCR beta chain was sequenced in a study of blood T cell repertoires in COVID-19. Across the whole study: Some COVID-19 samples were acute and others convalescent; all came from the United States, Italy and Spain. The analysed material was cDNA or gDNA that came from T cells, B-cell-depleted T cells, or PBMCs.

The ends were cut back, 5 bases at V and 3 bases at J, with 9 bases in the middle. The CDR3 contains 13 residues. Germline V gene data show CDR1 as SGHTA and CDR2 as FQGNSA. As handled by the study authors: Amplification from reference gene primers served as the basis for estimated nucleated cell counts. This table comes from immunoSEQ multiplex PCR, and its TCRdb copy is limited to in-frame clones, with some not included. The V and J calls and the clone size are those of that table, but D and trimming were determined from the DNA. The sample contains approximately 71,000 clones, about 88% of which appear only once.

The gene calls are TRBV7-2 and TRBJ2-3, with D possibly being TRBD1 (6 bases). The source material was peripheral blood. The source is a human donor in a cohort sampled during active COVID-19. The CDR3 nucleotides are TGTGCCAGCAGCGAACAGGGTACAGATACGCAGTATTTT. Protein: CASSEQGTDTQYF.